This is a list of T cell receptor beta chains from one sample in a study of cytomegalovirus exposure and HLA in healthy donors. Data came from immunoSEQ multiplex PCR; TCRdb stores just in-frame clones and leaves some out. The sample has about 130,000 clones, approximately 80% seen once. Sequencing input: PBMCs. Receptors originate from a male donor in good health and CMV-seronegative. Both conserved end residues are part of each CDR3. The order of the fields is clone size, J gene, V gene, D gene, CDR3 DNA, CDR3 protein. D genes are given only for firm matches. The listing skips clone size in some rows; elsewhere it reads once, few, many or a size class.

- TRBJ1-1 TRBV18 - TGTGCCAGCTCACCGGGGAGAGTGAACACTGAAGCTTTCTTT CASSPGRVNTEAFF
- TRBJ2-3 TRBV6-5 TRBD1 TGTGCCAGCAGTTACAGAGGACAGGCCACAGATACGCAGTATTTT CASSYRGQATDTQYF
- TRBJ1-6 TRBV27 - TGTGCCAGCAGTTTAGAGGGAAACTCACCCCTCCACTTT CASSLEGNSPLHF
- TRBJ2-3 TRBV11-1 - TGTGCCAGCACCCCCCGAGGTTCAGGGGGGATAAGCACAGATACGCAGTATTTT CASTPRGSGGISTDTQYF
- TRBJ2-5 TRBV27 - TGTGCCAGCAGTTGGGCAGGGCACCAAGAGACCCAGTACTTC CASSWAGHQETQYF
- TRBJ2-6 TRBV9 - TGTGCCAGCAAGGGGGTCTCTGGGGCCAACGTCCTGACTTTC CASKGVSGANVLTF
- TRBJ2-7 TRBV6-1 - TGTGCCTCTCGCCATTATAGCGCACTAACGTACGAGCAGTACTTC CASRHYSALTYEQYF
few TRBJ1-1 TRBV12-2 - TGTGCAAGTCGCCTGGACAGGGACACTGAAGCTTTCTTT CASRLDRDTEAFF
- TRBJ2-3 TRBV7-2 TRBD2 TGTGCCAGCAGCTTAGAACGGTCTAGCGGGCTCACAGATACGCAGTATTTT CASSLERSSGLTDTQYF
few TRBJ1-4 TRBV7-2 TRBD1 TGTGCCAGCCAGAAAGGGGACAGATATAATGAAAAACTGTTTTTT CASQKGDRYNEKLFF
- TRBJ2-1 TRBV6-1 TRBD1 TGTGCCAGCAGGAGGGCAGGGACAGGGAAGGGTGAGCAGTTCTTC CASRRAGTGKGEQFF
- TRBJ2-7 TRBV5-1 - TGCGCCAGCAGCTTGGCCGGGGTCTACGAGCAGTACTTC CASSLAGVYEQYF
- TRBJ2-4 TRBV11-2 - TGTGCCAGCAGCCCCCTTCGGGGGGCCAAAAACATTCAGTACTTC CASSPLRGAKNIQYF
- TRBJ2-7 TRBV5-1 - TGCGCCAGCAGTGGTAATACAGCCTCCTACGAGCAGTACTTC CASSGNTASYEQYF
- TRBJ2-5 TRBV4-3 TRBD2 TGCGCCAGCAGCCAAGGCCGGCTAGCGGGGGGGAAAGAGACCCAGTACTTC CASSQGRLAGGKETQYF
- TRBJ1-3 TRBV11-2 - TGTGCCAGCAGCTTAGCAGGGTACTCTGGAAACACCATATATTTT CASSLAGYSGNTIYF
few TRBJ2-3 TRBV30 - TGTGCCTGGAGACAGATTCCTAGCACAGATACGCAGTATTTT CAWRQIPSTDTQYF
- TRBJ2-3 TRBV28 TRBD2 TGTGCCAGCAGTCTAGCGGGAGGGCCAGATACGCAGTATTTT CASSLAGGPDTQYF
once TRBJ2-7 TRBV7-9 - TGTGCCAGCACCCACAGGGACCTCTCCTACGAGCAGTACTTC CASTHRDLSYEQYF
- TRBJ2-3 TRBV9 TRBD2 TGTGCCAGCAGCGTAGCGTCTAGCGGGAGGTATACGCAGTATTTT CASSVASSGRYTQYF
- TRBJ2-7 TRBV9 TRBD2 TGTGCCAGCAGCAAGGGACTACAAACCTACGAGCAGTACTTC CASSKGLQTYEQYF
once TRBJ1-2 TRBV4-3 TRBD1 TGCGCCAGCAGCCAAGATCCGGGACAGGGGGGTTTCTACACCTTC CASSQDPGQGGFYTF
- TRBJ1-3 TRBV21-1 - TGTGCCAGCAGCATCCTACAAGACCCCAGGGCTGGAAACACCATATATTTT CASSILQDPRAGNTIYF
- TRBJ1-5 TRBV30 TRBD1 TGTGCCTGGAGCTTTGGGACAGGGGTCGGCGAGGGCAATCAGCCCCAGCATTTT CAWSFGTGVGEGNQPQHF
- TRBJ2-5 TRBV10-1 - TGCGCCAGCAGTGTCAGGGTGGGAGAGACCCAGTACTTC CASSVRVGETQYF
- TRBJ1-1 TRBV7-8 - TGTGCCAGCAGCATCTTCCCGGGTGGATCAAACACTGAAGCTTTCTTT CASSIFPGGSNTEAFF
- TRBJ2-3 TRBV11-2 - TGTGCCAGCAGCCTCCTGGGGAGTGGTGCAGATACGCAGTATTTT CASSLLGSGADTQYF
- TRBJ2-1 TRBV30 - TGTGCCTGGGCCGCTAGCGAGTACAATGAGCAGTTCTTC CAWAASEYNEQFF
- TRBJ2-7 TRBV19 - TGTGCCAGTAGGGACACAGGGCTAACTACCTACGAGCAGTACTTC CASRDTGLTTYEQYF
- TRBJ2-3 TRBV2 - TGTGCCACCGCTACCCCAGATACGCAGTATTTT CATATPDTQYF
once TRBJ2-7 TRBV5-6 - TGTGCCAGCAGCTCACCCTCTGACAGAGAGTACGAGCAGTACTTC CASSSPSDREYEQYF
- TRBJ2-7 TRBV6-1 TRBD1 TGTGCCAGCAGGCAAGGGGGCAGGTCCTACGAGCAGTACTTC CASRQGGRSYEQYF
- TRBJ2-7 TRBV7-3 TRBD2 TGTGCCAGCAGCTCGGGACTAGCGGGGGGTGAGGAGCAGTACTTC CASSSGLAGGEEQYF
- TRBJ2-7 TRBV11-2 - TGTGCCAGCAGCATCCGTCTAGCGGTCTTCAGGGGAGAGCAGTACTTC CASSIRLAVFRGEQYF
- TRBJ1-2 TRBV6-4 - TGTGCCAGCAGTGAGTCCGGGAACTATGGCTACACCTTC CASSESGNYGYTF
once TRBJ2-4 TRBV4-1 - TGCGCCAGCAGCCAAGGAGGCCCGACGAACATTCAGTACTTC CASSQGGPTNIQYF
- TRBJ1-1 TRBV10-2 TRBD1 TGCGCCAGCAGTGAAACAGGGGACACTGAAGCTTTCTTT CASSETGDTEAFF
- TRBJ1-1 TRBV4-1 TRBD1 TGCGCCAGCAGCCCACAGGGGTCTGAAGCTTTCTTT CASSPQGSEAFF
once TRBJ1-5 TRBV9 - TGTGCCAGCAGCGCCGCCGGGACTGAAAATCAGCCCCAGCATTTT CASSAAGTENQPQHF
- TRBJ1-2 TRBV6-5 TRBD1 TGTGCCAGCAGTGCCGACAGGGGGTTCGACTATGGCTACACCTTC CASSADRGFDYGYTF
- TRBJ1-1 TRBV7-7 - TGTGCTAGCAGCCGACAGGACAACACTGAAGCTTTCTTT CASSRQDNTEAFF
- TRBJ2-3 TRBV25-1 TRBD1 TGTGCCAGCAGTGAATGGGGGACAGGGGGCGCAGATACGCAGTATTTT CASSEWGTGGADTQYF
- TRBJ2-5 TRBV5-1 - TGCGCCAGCAGCTTGTTAGGGGCTTGGGTCGAGACCCAGTACTTC CASSLLGAWVETQYF
- TRBJ2-1 TRBV7-9 - TGTGCCAGCAGCCCTCCGGACAGCTCCTACAATGAGCAGTTCTTC CASSPPDSSYNEQFF
- TRBJ2-1 TRBV18 TRBD2 TGTGCCAGCTCCCGCGTGATTAGCGGGAGGAACGAGCAGTTCTTC CASSRVISGRNEQFF
- TRBJ2-5 TRBV7-9 - TGTGCCAGCAGCTTAAGGACAGACCAAGAGACCCAGTACTTC CASSLRTDQETQYF
few TRBJ2-3 TRBV2 TRBD1 TGTGCCAGCCGGCAACAGGGGGCCGCAGATACGCAGTATTTT CASRQQGAADTQYF
- TRBJ2-1 TRBV11-3 - TGTGCCAGCAGCTTAGTACAGGGCGGCTACAATGAGCAGTTCTTC CASSLVQGGYNEQFF
- TRBJ2-5 TRBV7-3 - TGTGCCAGCAGCCCGTCCTCGGGAGAGACCCAGTACTTC CASSPSSGETQYF
- TRBJ1-1 TRBV27 TRBD1 TGTGCCAGCCGGGACAGCAACACTGAAGCTTTCTTT CASRDSNTEAFF
- TRBJ2-3 TRBV5-1 TRBD2 TGCGCCAGCGCCGCCGGGAGTAGGGAGGGTACGCAGTATTTT CASAAGSREGTQYF